Shown below are 21 T cell receptor beta chains from a single sample sequenced in a study of blood T cell repertoires in COVID-19. Repertoires were generated with immunoSEQ multiplex PCR, while TCRdb's copy carries only in-frame clones and drops some. The data show roughly 230,000 clones, with around 82% seen just once and under 5% held by the top ten. The sample comprised peripheral blood. Every receptor here comes from a man aged 50-59 years with active or convalescent COVID-19.

V and J are TRBV20-1 and TRBJ2-2, with 11 bases lining up with TRBD2. The CDR3 spans 15 residues. Trimming cost V 3 bases and J 6 bases; bases outside gene matches: 6. From germline, CDR1 is DFQATT and CDR2 SNEGSKA (reference sequence). In DNA form, the CDR3 reads TGCAGTGCTAGTAGCGGGGGGGATCGATCCGGGGAGCTGTTTTTT. Its translation: CSASSGGDRSGELFF.

V is TRBV3-1 (or the pseudogene TRBV3-2) and J is TRBJ2-7, with TRBD1 identical over 8 bases. The CDR3 is 16 amino acids. Looked up from germline, CDR1 is LGHDT and CDR2 is YNNKEL (reference sequence). V dropped 0 bases and J dropped 3; count of bases not matched to a gene: 7. This CDR3 is CASSQDTGQALYEQYF. In DNA, the CDR3 is TGTGCCAGCAGCCAAGATACGGGACAGGCCCTCTACGAGCAGTACTTC.

A few counts support this clone. Here the CDR3 reads CASSPDTAFYEQYF. CDR3 DNA: TGTGCCAGCAGCCCCGACACTGCTTTCTACGAGCAGTACTTC. V is TRBV7-2 and J is TRBJ2-7; D unclear. Deletions cut 5 bases from V and 3 bases from J, with 14 bases between. The germline V gene has CDR1 SGHTA and CDR2 FQGNSA. CDR3 length equals 14 residues. Full variable domain (missing parts from reference TRBV7-2 and TRBJ2-7): GAGVSQSPSNKVTEKGKDVELRCDPISGHTALYWYRQSLGQGLEFLIYFQGNSAPDKSGLPSDRFSAERTGGSVSTLTIQRTQQEDSAVYLCASSPDTAFYEQYFGPGTRLTVT.

This clone was counted a few times. This sequence joins TRBV24-1 and TRBJ1-2; D is possibly TRBD1 (5 bases). Trimming removed 9 bases from V and 6 bases from J, with 16 bases in between. In germline, CDR1 is KGHDR, CDR2 SFDVKD. The CDR3 runs 13 residues. DNA for the CDR3: TGTGCCACCGGGGGACGTGGGAGGCATGGCTACACCTTC. Translated, it gives CATGGRGRHGYTF.

The V call is TRBV6-5, the J call TRBJ1-1; D not certain. CDR1 is MNHEY, CDR2 SVGAGI, per germline. CDR3 length equals 15 residues. Trimming left V 6 bases short and J 3 bases short, with 17 bases between. The CDR3 nucleotides are TGTGCCAGCAGCACCGCCCGGCGGTTTCACACTGAAGCTTTCTTT. The encoded protein is CASSTARRFHTEAFF.

The chain combines TRBV30 with TRBJ1-1, with 8 bases that match TRBD1. The V gene end was trimmed by 0 bases and the J gene end by 6 bases; junction bases not matched to a gene: 9. Looked up from germline, CDR1 is GTSNPN and CDR2 is SVGIG (reference sequence). This CDR3 has 15 residues. CDR3 in DNA: TGTGCCTGGAGTGTAATTGCAGGGGGCCTTTCTGAAGCTTTCTTT. Translated: CAWSVIAGGLSEAFF. The variable domain in full, with the rest retrieved from reference TRBV30 and TRBJ1-1, is SQTIHQWPATLVQPVGSPLSLECTVEGTSNPNLYWYRQAAGRGLQLLFYSVGIGQISSEVPQNLSASRPQDRQFILSSKKLLLSDSGFYLCAWSVIAGGLSEAFFGQGTRLTVV.

The genes are TRBV2 and TRBJ1-5, with TRBD1 matching 8 bases. The CDR3 runs to 15 residues. Trimming cost V 5 bases and J 6 bases; bases outside gene matches: 9. The germline V gene has CDR1 SNHLY and CDR2 FYNNEI. For the CDR3, the DNA is TGTGCCAGCAGTCCGGACAGGGCGGCGGGTCAGCCCCAGCATTTT. The encoded protein is CASSPDRAAGQPQHF.

On this clone itself: The same CDR3 also results from other DNA sequences found in this sample. The chain couples TRBV5-1 to TRBJ1-4, with 7 nucleotides matching TRBD1. The CDR3 loop spans 15 amino acids. The ends lost 0 bases at V and 8 bases at J; junction bases unmatched: 7. CDR1 and CDR2 from the germline V gene are SGHRS and YFSETQ. The CDR3 DNA sequence: TGCGCCAGCAGCTTGGAAGGGGGCGAGGGGGAAAAACTGTTTTTT. Its protein is CASSLEGGEGEKLFF.

The chain combines TRBV4-1 with TRBJ2-1; possibly TRBD1 for D (5 bases). This CDR3 region has 18 residues. Germline V gene sequence: CDR1 MGHRA, CDR2 YSYEKL. Trimming left V 0 bases short and J 3 bases short, with 18 bases between. The DNA of the CDR3 is TGCGCCAGCAGCCAAGAAGTGGCAGTCCAGGGCCGCTACAATGAGCAGTTCTTC. This encodes CASSQEVAVQGRYNEQFF.

The rearrangement joins TRBV12-5 to TRBJ1-5; a weak D match, TRBD1 (6 bases). V was trimmed by 1 base and J by 1 base, leaving 17 bases between them. The CDR3 has 18 residues. Germline lookup yields CDR1 LGHNT and CDR2 FRNRAP. This CDR3 is CASGLGGLQGTSNQPQHF. CDR3 coding DNA: TGTGCTAGTGGTTTGGGTGGGCTCCAGGGGACGAGCAATCAGCCCCAGCATTTT. Supplemented by reference TRBV12-5 and TRBJ1-5, the full variable domain reads DARVTQTPRHKVTEMGQEVTMRCQPILGHNTVFWYRQTMMQGLELLAYFRNRAPLDDSGMPKDRFSAEMPDATLATLKIQPSEPRDSAVYFCASGLGGLQGTSNQPQHFGDGTRLSIL.

This clone was seen just once. The V and J genes are TRBV15 and TRBJ2-5; D perhaps matches TRBD2 (6 bases). This CDR3 is 16 amino acids long. CDR1 and CDR2 from the germline V gene are LNHNV and YYDKDF (reference sequence). V shed 0 bases and J shed 5 bases, with 16 bases lying between them. Written as DNA, the CDR3 is TGTGCCACCAGCAGAGATTTAACGGCGGGGTCGGAGACCCAGTACTTC. It yields the protein CATSRDLTAGSETQYF.

The chain employs TRBV19 and TRBJ1-6; 7 positions match TRBD1. J was trimmed by 10 bases and V by 3 bases; bases with no gene match: 9. Germline loops: CDR1 LNHDA, CDR2 SQIVND (reference sequence). CDR3 length equals 15 residues. The CDR3 here is CASSIVEGAESPLHF. CDR3 coding DNA: TGTGCCAGTAGTATTGTCGAGGGGGCTGAGTCACCCCTCCACTTT.

The chain links TRBV28 to TRBJ1-2; maybe TRBD1 (5 bases). Germline V gene lookup returns CDR1 MDHEN and CDR2 SYDVKM. CDR3 length: 12 amino acids. V was shortened by 3 bases and J by 8 bases, with 10 bases between the two germline ends. Written as DNA, the CDR3 is TGTGCCAGCAGTTTTTCGGGGGTCGGCTACACCTTC. This gives the protein CASSFSGVGYTF.

This clone was recorded only once. The rearrangement uses TRBV10-3 and TRBJ1-1, with 8 nucleotides matching TRBD1. J was trimmed by 4 bases and V by 2 bases; bases with no gene match: 3. CDR3 length: 14 residues. Per germline, CDR1 ENHRY and CDR2 SYGVKD. CDR3 residues: CAISEPGGVTEAFF. The CDR3 DNA is TGTGCCATCAGTGAGCCAGGGGGCGTCACTGAAGCTTTCTTT.

V is TRBV27 and J is TRBJ1-2, with 7 bases that match TRBD1. CDR1 is MNHEY and CDR2 is SMNVEV in the germline V gene (reference sequence). V lost 6 bases to trimming and J lost 4 bases; unmatched junction nucleotides: 8. The CDR3 sequence is 14 residues long. DNA of the CDR3: TGTGCCAGCAGACCTGCCGGGACAGCCTATGGCTACACCTTC. Protein sequence: CASRPAGTAYGYTF.

This rearrangement joins TRBV7-9 to TRBJ1-2; D remains ambiguous. V was shortened by 3 bases and J by 0 bases, with 8 bases between the two germline ends. Germline V CDR1 and CDR2: SEHNR, FQNEAQ (reference sequence). The CDR3 loop spans 14 amino acids. CDR3 DNA sequence: TGTGCCAGCAGCTTCTCAGGAACTAACTATGGCTACACCTTC. It yields the protein CASSFSGTNYGYTF.

The chain carries TRBV30 and TRBJ2-7; 7 bases align to TRBD2. V lost 4 bases to trimming and J lost 0 bases; unmatched junction nucleotides: 6. Germline V gene sequence: CDR1 GTSNPN, CDR2 SVGIG (reference sequence). The CDR3 runs 14 residues. The CDR3: CAWTPGGLSYEQYF. Written as DNA, the CDR3 is TGTGCCTGGACCCCGGGGGGTCTCTCCTACGAGCAGTACTTC. Supplemented by reference TRBV30 and TRBJ2-7, the full variable domain reads SQTIHQWPATLVQPVGSPLSLECTVEGTSNPNLYWYRQAAGRGLQLLFYSVGIGQISSEVPQNLSASRPQDRQFILSSKKLLLSDSGFYLCAWTPGGLSYEQYFGPGTRLTVT.

The chain recombines TRBV6-6 with TRBJ2-3; D remains ambiguous. The CDR3 extends over 12 amino acids. From germline, CDR1 is MNHNY and CDR2 SVGAGI (reference sequence). V was shortened by 4 bases and J by 8 bases, with 10 bases between the two germline ends. CDR3 loop: CASSSTVGTQYF. The CDR3 nucleotides are TGTGCCAGCAGTTCTACAGTGGGTACGCAGTATTTT.

This chain uses TRBV3-1 (or the pseudogene TRBV3-2) with TRBJ1-2; no firm D call. The CDR3 sequence is 14 residues long. Germline loops: CDR1 LGHDT, CDR2 YNNKEL (reference sequence). The V end lost 1 base, the J end lost 4 bases, and 10 bases lay between the germline ends. This CDR3 reads CASSQGPAGYGYTF. CDR3 sequence (DNA): TGTGCCAGCAGCCAAGGGCCCGCGGGCTATGGCTACACCTTC.

In this sample, this clone turned up a few times. V usage is TRBV6-5 and J usage is TRBJ2-7; TRBD2 aligns across 12 bases. The CDR3 contains 14 residues. In germline, CDR1 is MNHEY, CDR2 SVGAGI. CDR3 loop: CGVTSGGPSYEQYF. CDR3 DNA: TGTGGGGTAACTAGCGGGGGGCCCTCCTACGAGCAGTACTTC.

This rearrangement joins TRBV5-5 to TRBJ2-5; 9 nucleotides match TRBD1. V lost 0 bases and J lost 7; bases outside the gene matches: 1. The germline gives CDR1 SGHKS, CDR2 YYEKEE (reference sequence). The CDR3 has 13 amino acids. CDR3: CASSLVTGGTQYF. DNA for the CDR3: TGTGCCAGCAGCTTGGTGACAGGGGGGACCCAGTACTTC.